This T cell receptor beta chain was documented in a study of post-analysis software for immune sequencing data (dated by TCRdb to about 2015). General notes on the study: The recorded disease courses included relapsing-remitting, secondary progressive and progressive-relapsing multiple sclerosis, and some patients had no subtype annotation. The patient repertoires were set against about 12 previously published healthy control repertoires from donors whose ages ranged from 6 to 25 years. A subset of samples was prepared in parallel using single-end sample barcoding, then pooled and co-amplified after Illumina adapter ligation.

Library creation used PCR. Sequencing used an Illumina HiSeq 2500. To reduce PCR and sequencing biases, unique molecular identifiers were built into the TCR beta cDNA libraries. Every 1 to 10 million input T cells yielded 500,000 or so cDNA molecules, meaning each molecule approximated one T cell. The same protocol used for the earlier healthy control dataset was applied to prepare and sequence the patient libraries. Within a given batch, samples were prepared together, multiplexed and sequenced on the same HiSeq lane. In the authors' own workflow: Raw barcoded reads were processed with MIGEC, and single-read molecular identifier groups were discarded before consensus assembly and CDR3 extraction. VDJtools was used for post-analysis of the clonotype tables, with diversity normalized by down-sampling every dataset to the smallest sample size. Repertoire overlap clustering matched CDR3 amino acid but not nucleotide sequences to correct batch-related cross-sample contamination. In-frame beta chains were kept once TCRdb had trimmed the public reads at Q25 with fastp and called clones with MiXCR. Rows merge per CDR3 protein into single entries with the most common DNA and genes. The V and J calls shown here were made by TCRdb, not taken from the authors' results. This sample holds approximately 660,000 distinct CDR3 sequences; 59% were observed only once. The ten largest clones add up to about 11% of the sample.

Overall results and qualifications from the work: Significantly higher frequencies in patients than in controls were found for about five TRBV segments, including TRBV5-6, TRBV5-1 and TRBV20-1. The multiple sclerosis patient group was slightly younger than the control group. Normalized Chao1 diversity was significantly lower in multiple sclerosis patients than controls, suggesting substantial peripheral T-cell clonal expansion. Direct clustering with F measure revealed strong co-clustering of samples prepared in the same batch, which led to a batch-effect correction.

To demonstrate the VDJtools post-analysis software, the study profiled TCR beta repertoires from the peripheral blood of about 13 young patients with multiple sclerosis. The multiple sclerosis patients were children and adolescents between roughly 6 and 16 years of age. CDR1 and CDR2, per the germline V gene, are SNHLY and FYNNEI. V has 4 bases trimmed and J has 6 bases trimmed; junction bases matching no gene number 10. From the cysteine through the phenylalanine, the CDR3 covers 15 amino acids. Only the CDR3 portion is preserved as DNA: 45 bases, with reading frame beginning at the first base. On this clonotype: What antigen it recognizes has not been identified. No quality values exist for individual bases; no much larger clone is one base distant.

The sample taken for sequencing was blood. The TCR sequence derives from a girl aged 2 to 10 with multiple sclerosis. The receptor chain draws on TRBV2 and TRBJ2-3; TRBD2 matches 7 bases in the middle. The CDR3 protein sequence reads: CASSASAGVADTQYF. DNA sequence: TGTGCCAGCAGTGCGTCTGCGGGAGTGGCGGATACGCAGTATTTT. The CDR3 plus the reference TRBV2 and TRBJ2-3 genes for the other parts give the full variable domain: EPEVTQTPSHQVTQMGQEVILRCVPISNHLYFYWYRQILGQKVEFLVSFYNNEISEKSEIFDDQFSVERPDGSNFTLKIRSTKLEDSAMYFCASSASAGVADTQYFGPGTRLTVL.